Given below is one T cell receptor beta chain in context. Antigen unknown. This record comes from a study of cytomegalovirus exposure and HLA in healthy donors. Turning to the study itself: The use of the same platform for the 95 to 150 validation repertoires and the 650 to 850 first-cohort repertoires was reported by a later analysis. Notes on the study in general: Altogether, 150 to 200 TCR beta chains were recorded as cytomegalovirus-associated. In vitro assays verified that three CMV-associated chains recognized CMV antigens specifically.

The donors were part of the validation cohort of around 110 subjects. That cohort was separate from the first cohort, which comprised several hundred subjects. Sequencing used immunoSEQ multiplex PCR; TCRdb keeps in-frame clones, though not all of them. The top ten hold over 6.5% of the sample, which has more than 110,000 clones, about 90% seen once. V was shortened by 4 bases and J by 4 bases, with 11 bases between the two germline ends. Per germline, CDR1 GTSNPN and CDR2 SVGIG (reference sequence). The CDR3 is 12 amino acids. Sample: PBMCs. The TCR was taken from a woman between 18 and 29 years old in good health and CMV-seropositive. V usage is TRBV30 and J usage is TRBJ2-7, with D perhaps matching TRBD1 (5 bases). CDR3: CAWTLSGYEQYF. CDR3 sequence (DNA): TGTGCCTGGACCCTCTCAGGGTACGAGCAGTACTTC.